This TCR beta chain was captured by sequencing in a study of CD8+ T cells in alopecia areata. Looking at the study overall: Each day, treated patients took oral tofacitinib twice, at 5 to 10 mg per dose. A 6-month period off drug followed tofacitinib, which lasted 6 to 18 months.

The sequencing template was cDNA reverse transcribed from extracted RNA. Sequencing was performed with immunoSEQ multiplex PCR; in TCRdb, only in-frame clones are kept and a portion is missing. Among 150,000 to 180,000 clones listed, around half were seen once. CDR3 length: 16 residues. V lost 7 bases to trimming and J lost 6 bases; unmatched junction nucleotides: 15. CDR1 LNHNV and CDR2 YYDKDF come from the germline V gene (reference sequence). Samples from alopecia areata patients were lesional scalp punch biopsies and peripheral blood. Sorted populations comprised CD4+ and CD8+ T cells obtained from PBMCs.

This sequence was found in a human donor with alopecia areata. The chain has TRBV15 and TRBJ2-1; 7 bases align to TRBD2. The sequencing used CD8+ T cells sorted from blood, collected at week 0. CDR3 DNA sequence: TGTGCCACCATTGATACAGCGGGGAAAGTGGGCAATGAGCAGTTCTTC. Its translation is CATIDTAGKVGNEQFF.